These T cell receptor beta chains were read from a single sample in a study of T cell repertoires and HLA-DP antigens. Measured with immunoSEQ multiplex PCR; TCRdb has only the in-frame clones, and not every one. The table lists some 110,000 clones, nearly 95% of them singletons. These receptors' targets are unknown. The sequenced sample consisted of CD4+ T cells from PBMCs. These receptors came from a woman in her late teens or twenties in good health and CMV-seronegative. Each CDR3 is given with its conserved first and last residue.

V,CDR3
TRBV19,CASMVRPNTGELFF
TRBV14,CASSPPSGSYNEQFF
TRBV2,CASSESVPGLQIF
TRBV4-2,CASSQVGGRNTGELFF
TRBV5-1,CASSPWGLNTEAFF
TRBV19,CASKEAGTSPLTGNQPQHF
TRBV10-2,CASSDNPVRGYTF
TRBV6-5,CASSYVRGRALHF
TRBV5-1,CASAPPGGPGHNEQFF
TRBV5-1,CASNPASGSLNEQYF
TRBV10-3,CAISETPNEQFF
TRBV7-8,CASSFDYTDTQYF
TRBV28,CASSRQGINPYRAKNIQYF
TRBV5-1,CASSLAAGSNYGYTF
TRBV4-1,CASSHRERGGVDTQYF
TRBV19,CASSTSRVSEAFF
TRBV18,CASSPAGQFFETQYF
TRBV27,CASRSGGSYNEQFF
TRBV27,CASSSPRDRSYEQYF
TRBV19,CASTPGSAGNTIYF
TRBV5-1,CASSLAGGALNTEAFF
TRBV2,CASRRPGQGGPPLHF
TRBV30,CAGGLAGLSYEQYF
TRBV19,CASRNRGRETQYF
TRBV28,CASSSTGYTEAFF
TRBV28,CASSLVQGRQAKNIQYF
TRBV5-1,CASSLANLFGTPDQPQHF
TRBV28,CASTPQGKGYGYTF
TRBV5-1,CASSLLGPVSGRGRSYNEQFF